What follows are 9 T cell receptor beta chains derived from one specimen sequenced in a study of T cells after posttransplantation cyclophosphamide. TCRdb's table, derived via immunoSEQ multiplex PCR, lists solely in-frame clones and lacks some. The specimen gives about 24,000 clones without singletons; the ten biggest hold over 6.5%. Input material: PBMCs. The receptors were sampled from a woman aged 60-75 years in good health, CMV-negative, and a related stem cell transplant donor.

This clone was observed at least ten times. V and J are TRBV5-1 and TRBJ2-1; 10 bases align to TRBD2. The CDR3 length is 14 residues. The V gene's germline CDR1 is SGHRS and CDR2 YFSETQ. Losses at the gene ends were 5 bases for V and 7 bases for J; bases not matched to a gene: 6. In nucleotides, the CDR3 is TGCGCCAGCAGGAAGCGGGAGGGAGGGAATGAGCAGTTCTTC. This gives the protein CASRKREGGNEQFF.

This clone was counted many times. CDR3: CASKQGAGTDTQYF. The CDR3 nucleotides are TGTGCCAGCAAACAGGGGGCTGGCACAGATACGCAGTATTTT. V and J are TRBV27 and TRBJ2-3; 9 bases are a match to TRBD1. The V gene's germline CDR1 is MNHEY and CDR2 SMNVEV (reference sequence). The V and J ends lost 7 bases and 1 base, in that order; junction bases with no gene match: 3. This CDR3 has 14 amino acids.

The V gene is TRBV5-4, the J gene TRBJ2-1; 8 bases map to TRBD2. The CDR3 runs to 17 residues. Germline V gene data show CDR1 as SGHNT and CDR2 as YYREEE (reference sequence). Trimming cost V 4 bases and J 5 bases; bases outside gene matches: 14. In DNA form, the CDR3 reads TGTGCCAGCAGCCTCGGGACTAGACTCGGTGACAACAATGAGCAGTTCTTC. Its protein product is CASSLGTRLGDNNEQFF.

V is TRBV29-1 and J is TRBJ1-2; no clear D gene. V was clipped by 3 bases and J by 4 bases, with 15 bases between them. This CDR3 spans 14 amino acids. CDR1 and CDR2 from the germline V gene are SQVTM and ANQGSEA. The CDR3 loop is CSVDPASNFYGYTF. In DNA, the CDR3 is TGCAGCGTTGACCCTGCCAGTAATTTCTATGGCTACACCTTC.

This clone was detected many times. The chain couples TRBV5-6 to TRBJ1-2, with D possibly matching TRBD1 (5 bases). Per the germline V gene, CDR1 is SGHDT and CDR2 is YYEEEE. The V end lost 0 bases, the J end lost 7 bases, and 19 bases lay between the germline ends. The CDR3 spans 16 residues. The CDR3 sequence: CASSLESEGRSVGYTF. The CDR3 nucleotides are TGTGCCAGCAGCTTGGAGTCTGAGGGGAGGTCTGTTGGCTACACCTTC.

This clone was detected many times. The gene calls are TRBV5-8 and TRBJ2-4; D is ambiguous. Per germline, CDR1 SGHTS and CDR2 YDEGEE. The ends were cut back, 3 bases at V and 16 bases at J, with 20 bases in the middle. CDR3 size: 13 residues. As DNA, the CDR3 is TGTGCCAGCAGCTCGCGCGCAGGCCGCGACCCCTACTTC. This sequence encodes CASSSRAGRDPYF.

This chain joins TRBV20-1 and TRBJ2-3; D remains ambiguous. The V end was cut by 0 bases, the J end by 5 bases, with 3 bases between. The V gene's germline CDR1 is DFQATT and CDR2 SNEGSKA (reference sequence). The CDR3 totals 11 residues. CDR3 nucleotides: TGCAGTGCTAGAGATAGAGATACGCAGTATTTT. Translating gives CSARDRDTQYF.

This clone was found many times. The rearrangement links TRBV4-3 to TRBJ2-7, with D possibly matching TRBD1 (6 bases). V was trimmed by 1 base and J by 6 bases, leaving 19 bases between them. The CDR3 covers 16 residues. Germline V gene data show CDR1 as LGHNA and CDR2 as YSLEER. The CDR3 sequence: CASSQGQERDDLEQYV. As DNA, the CDR3 is TGCGCCAGCAGCCAAGGACAGGAGAGGGATGACCTCGAGCAGTACGTC.

This chain joins TRBV29-1 and TRBJ2-6; D gene unclear. CDR3 length: 13 residues. Germline V lookup: CDR1 SQVTM, CDR2 ANQGSEA. V lost 5 bases and J lost 0, with 5 bases in between. The CDR3 region has the DNA TGCAGCGTTCGCAGCTCTGGGGCCAACGTCCTGACTTTC. Its translation: CSVRSSGANVLTF.